This T cell receptor (beta chain) was found in a study of blood T cell repertoires in COVID-19 (dated by TCRdb to 2018 to 2020). Regarding the study in general: Samples from collaborators originated in the United States, Italy and Spain and spanned both the acute and convalescent phases of COVID-19. The prospective study material was composed of cDNA or gDNA derived from T cells, B-cell-depleted T cells, or PBMCs. The dataset comprised deeply sampled blood TCRbeta repertoires from subjects exposed to, actively infected with, or recovered from COVID-19. The repertoires were released in a freely available public database meant as a resource for research on the immune response to SARS-CoV-2. The samples were drawn from two sources: the first 160 participants of the ongoing ImmuneRACE study, and approximately 1,300 subjects contributed by 6 global collaborators. Nearly every sample came with metadata listing a de-identified subject ID, COVID-19 status, age in years and sex. Where HLA class I and class II types were available, the types were taken from metadata supplied by the sample provider, not from assay-based typing.

Enrolling through a virtual design, the prospective study's participants ranged in age from roughly 18 to 89 years and lived across roughly 24 United States geographic areas. In the prospective study, cohorts were assigned on the basis of participant-reported clinical history obtained from a screening survey and a study questionnaire. For ImmuneRACE Cohort 3, a participant was defined as recovered based on two consecutive negative NP/OP PCR tests, clearance by a healthcare professional, or resolution of symptoms. In the prospective study, mobile phlebotomists collected whole blood, serum and a nasopharyngeal or oropharyngeal swab from each participant. Additional blood draws and questionnaires over a 2-month period could optionally be provided by prospective study participants. Blood samples from the prospective study were shipped frozen or at room temperature prior to DNA extraction. The germline ends are 10 bases apart after V is trimmed by 6 bases and J by 2 bases. The cysteine opens and the phenylalanine closes a CDR3 of 13 amino acids. The retained sequence is limited to the CDR3, 39 bases, with the frame set at the first base.

About this clone: The target of this receptor is not known. Base qualities were left out, and no much larger clone turns up one base away.

TCRbeta CDR3 regions were amplified from genomic DNA by means of the immunoSEQ Assay, a bias-controlled multiplex PCR. As for the authors' bioinformatics: The number of nucleated cells in each sample was estimated by amplification of reference gene primers within the assay. To quantify the absolute abundance of each unique TCRbeta CDR3 rearrangement, sequence reads were collapsed and filtered. For each sample, productive Simpson clonality was calculated by taking the square root of Simpson's diversity index across productive rearrangements. This immuneACCESS table, as held by TCRdb, lists in-frame sequences with V and J called but not all clones. Of the missing ones, under half trace to an unresolved V gene in checked studies; the others have no known cause. Clonal size and the V and J genes are those of that table, whereas D and trimming came from the DNA. For this sample the table gives 300,000 to 400,000 clones, of which about 90% were detected only once. Of the sample, 0.9% to 1.2% is held by the ten largest clones.

Overall study results and their limits: Clinical and demographic metadata were provided uncurated, with the amount varying by source and participant.

The chain is encoded by TRBV12-3 or TRBV12-4 joined to TRBJ1-2, and TRBD1 may be the D gene, going by 6 matching bases. This receptor was obtained from a woman in her twenties or thirties who had recovered from COVID-19. Material for sequencing was PBMCs or T cells enriched from blood (not recorded which). At the DNA level, the sequence is TGTGCCAGCAGCCGGACAGAGAACTATGGCTACACCTTC. This translates into CASSRTENYGYTF.